This TCR beta chain was recorded in a study of cytomegalovirus exposure and HLA in healthy donors. Germline CDR1 is SGDLS and CDR2 is YYNGEE. The CDR3 runs to 15 residues. The V gene lost 0 bases and the J gene lost 2 bases, with 8 bases spanning the gap. Vbeta (60) and Jbeta (13) primers were used in the PCR. How the authors handled the data: Later, 80 million or so unique TCR beta chains were counted in an analysis, and roughly 10 million of them were shared. Clones were read by immunoSEQ multiplex PCR, and TCRdb kept only the in-frame ones, dropping some. V and J calls and clone size are given by that table; D and trimming were obtained from the DNA. Of approximately 190,000 clones detected, over 70% appear once; the ten largest clones hold less than 4.5%.

The specimen was PBMCs. This TCR was recovered from a man aged 45 to 65 in good health and CMV-seronegative. The chain carries TRBV9 and TRBJ2-2; D might be TRBD1 (5 bases). CDR3 sequence: CASSVVTENTGELFF. Written as DNA, the CDR3 is TGTGCCAGCAGCGTAGTGACAGAAAACACCGGGGAGCTGTTTTTT.